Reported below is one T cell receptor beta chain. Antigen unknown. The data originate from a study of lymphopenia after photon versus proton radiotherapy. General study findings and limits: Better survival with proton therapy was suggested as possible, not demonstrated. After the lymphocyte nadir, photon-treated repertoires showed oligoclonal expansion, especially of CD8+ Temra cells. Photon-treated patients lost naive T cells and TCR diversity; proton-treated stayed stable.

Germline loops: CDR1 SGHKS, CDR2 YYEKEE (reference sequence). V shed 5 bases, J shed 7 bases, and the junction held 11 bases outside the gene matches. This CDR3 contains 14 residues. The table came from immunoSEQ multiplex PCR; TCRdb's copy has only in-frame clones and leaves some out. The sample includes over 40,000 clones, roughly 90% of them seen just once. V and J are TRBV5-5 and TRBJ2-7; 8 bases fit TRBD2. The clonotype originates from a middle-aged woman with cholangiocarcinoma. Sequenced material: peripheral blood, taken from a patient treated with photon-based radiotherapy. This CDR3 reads CASSMRSGSREQYF. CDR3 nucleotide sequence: TGTGCCAGCAGTATGAGGAGCGGGAGTCGGGAGCAGTACTTC.